This TCR beta chain was obtained from a study of blood T cell repertoires in COVID-19. The assay was immunoSEQ multiplex PCR, and TCRdb's table has in-frame clones only and misses some. The sample holds about 370,000 clones; more than 70% are singletons and the top ten take around 3%. V was trimmed by 2 bases and J by 4 bases, leaving 10 bases between them. This CDR3 is 14 amino acids long. Germline loops: CDR1 MNHEY, CDR2 SMNVEV (reference sequence). The sequence was obtained from a woman younger than 45 with COVID-19, enrolled during active disease. Sequenced input: peripheral blood. The gene calls are TRBV27 and TRBJ2-3; D is unclear. This CDR3 is CASSLVNPADTQYF. In nucleotides, the CDR3 is TGTGCCAGCAGTTTAGTGAATCCGGCAGATACGCAGTATTTT.